One sample yielded the 11 T cell receptor beta chains listed below, sequenced in a study of blood T cell repertoires in COVID-19. Produced via immunoSEQ multiplex PCR; TCRdb's table is partial and in-frame only. The table has more than 200,000 clones, around nine tenths seen once; the top ten hold 5.2%. The sequenced sample consisted of peripheral blood. The receptors derive from a woman in her fifties or sixties with COVID-19, enrolled during active disease.

The chain links TRBV6-4 to TRBJ1-6; 12 bases agree with TRBD1. The CDR3 is 15 amino acids. With 6 bases clipped from V and 9 bases from J, the junction kept 6 bases outside the gene matches. CDR1 and CDR2 from the germline V gene are MRHNA and SNTAGT. The CDR3 DNA sequence: TGTGCCAGCAGCGGGGGGACAGGGGGCTCTTCACCCCTCCACTTT. Its protein product is CASSGGTGGSSPLHF.

The chain joins TRBV9 to TRBJ2-7; maybe TRBD1 (6 bases). There are 14 residues in the CDR3. V lost 3 bases to trimming and J lost 5 bases, with 15 bases between them. The germline V gene encodes CDR1 SGDLS and CDR2 YYNGEE. The CDR3: CASSEGQRNDEQYF. CDR3 in DNA: TGTGCCAGCAGCGAGGGACAAAGAAACGACGAGCAGTACTTC.

The genes are TRBV2 and TRBJ1-1; TRBD1 matches at 7 bases. The CDR3 is 12 residues long. V lost 5 bases and J lost 5; bases outside the gene matches: 2. Looked up from germline, CDR1 is SNHLY and CDR2 is FYNNEI. The CDR3 nucleotides are TGTGCCAGCAGTTTACAGGGGACTGAAGCTTTCTTT. It is translated as CASSLQGTEAFF.

The chain combines TRBV10-3 with TRBJ1-3; D remains ambiguous. Germline CDR1 reads ENHRY; CDR2 reads SYGVKD. CDR3 length: 16 residues. V was shortened by 1 base and J by 0 bases, with 10 bases between the two germline ends. The CDR3 DNA reads as TGTGCCATCAGTGAGTTTTCAGCGAGCTCTGGAAACACCATATATTTT. Residues: CAISEFSASSGNTIYF.

The chain carries TRBV28 and TRBJ2-1; tentative D call: TRBD2 (6 bases). This CDR3 region has 15 residues. Trimming pared 7 bases from V and 5 bases from J, leaving 18 bases between. Germline V gene sequence: CDR1 MDHEN, CDR2 SYDVKM. CDR3 loop: CASTRTGRVNNEQFF. In nucleotides, the CDR3 is TGTGCCAGCACCCGAACCGGGAGAGTAAACAATGAGCAGTTCTTC.

V usage is TRBV19 and J usage is TRBJ2-2; 11 nucleotides agree with TRBD1. This CDR3 has 15 residues. Germline loops: CDR1 LNHDA, CDR2 SQIVND (reference sequence). V was clipped by 7 bases and J by 3 bases; unmatched bases: 4. The CDR3, as DNA: TGTGCCAGTACCGGGACAGGGGGATACACCGGGGAGCTGTTTTTT. Amino acids: CASTGTGGYTGELFF.

This sequence joins TRBV7-9 and TRBJ1-2; D is unresolved. The CDR3 spans 13 residues. Trimming left V 2 bases short and J 0 bases short, with 4 bases between. Germline loops: CDR1 SEHNR, CDR2 FQNEAQ (reference sequence). In DNA, the CDR3 is TGTGCCAGCAGCTTACCAGCTAACTATGGCTACACCTTC. It yields the protein CASSLPANYGYTF.

The CDR3, as DNA: TGTGCCAGCAGTTACGAATCGGGACATCGGGGCTCACCCCTCCACTTT. This gives the protein CASSYESGHRGSPLHF. This sequence joins TRBV6-5 and TRBJ1-6, with D perhaps TRBD1 (6 bases). This CDR3 has 16 amino acids. V lost 2 bases to trimming and J lost 10 bases, with 18 bases between them. CDR1 and CDR2 from the germline V gene are MNHEY and SVGAGI.

The chain carries TRBV11-1 and TRBJ2-5; D is perhaps TRBD1 (6 bases). CDR3 length equals 14 residues. V was pared by 3 bases and J by 3 bases, with 11 bases between. In germline, CDR1 is SGHAT, CDR2 FQDESV (reference sequence). CDR3 sequence: CASSFDRRKETQYF. The CDR3 bases are TGTGCCAGCAGCTTTGACAGGAGGAAAGAGACCCAGTACTTC. Supplemented by reference TRBV11-1 and TRBJ2-5, the full variable domain reads EAEVAQSPRYKITEKSQAVAFWCDPISGHATLYWYRQILGQGPELLVQFQDESVVDDSQLPKDRFSAERLKGVDSTLKIQPAELGDSAMYLCASSFDRRKETQYFGPGTRLLVL.

The chain couples TRBV3-1 (or the pseudogene TRBV3-2) to TRBJ2-1, with a weak D call TRBD2 (5 bases). There are 12 residues in the CDR3. V shed 4 bases and J shed 10 bases, with 11 bases lying between them. CDR1 and CDR2 (germline): LGHDT, YNNKEL (reference sequence). CDR3 protein: CASSPGLGEQFF. CDR3 DNA: TGTGCCAGCAGCCCCGGACTCGGCGAGCAGTTCTTC.

The chain employs TRBV7-9 and TRBJ1-1, with D perhaps matching TRBD1 (6 bases). The ends were cut back, 0 bases at V and 0 bases at J, with 8 bases in the middle. CDR3 length: 15 amino acids. Germline lookup yields CDR1 SEHNR and CDR2 FQNEAQ (reference sequence). CDR3 coding DNA: TGTGCCAGCAGCTTAGCACAGGGCATGAACACTGAAGCTTTCTTT. Amino acids: CASSLAQGMNTEAFF.